This TCR beta chain was retrieved from a study of shared clonotypes between healthy human individuals. About this clone: Its antigen is unknown.

CDR3 size: 17 residues. Germline values: CDR1 MDHEN, CDR2 SYDVKM. Trimming stripped 1 base from V and 0 bases from J, with 13 bases between. Splitting of CD4+ cells produced CD45RA+ naive and CD45RA-negative memory subsets. The study, taken as a whole, reports: An anticipated effect of sequencing depth on clonotype sharing among donors was recognized.

TCRdb's copy holds only in-frame clones and misses some; the assay was immunoSEQ multiplex PCR. This table holds 1.5 million to 1.9 million clones, 95% to 99% found once. Sample: naive CD4+ T cells sorted from blood. Subset specified: CD45RA+ positively selected. The receptor's source is a man younger than 45 in good health. The gene calls are TRBV28 and TRBJ2-1, with D perhaps TRBD1 (5 bases). The CDR3 protein is CASSLSVGRASYNEQFF. CDR3 sequence (DNA): TGTGCCAGCAGTTTATCTGTGGGCAGGGCCTCCTACAATGAGCAGTTCTTC.